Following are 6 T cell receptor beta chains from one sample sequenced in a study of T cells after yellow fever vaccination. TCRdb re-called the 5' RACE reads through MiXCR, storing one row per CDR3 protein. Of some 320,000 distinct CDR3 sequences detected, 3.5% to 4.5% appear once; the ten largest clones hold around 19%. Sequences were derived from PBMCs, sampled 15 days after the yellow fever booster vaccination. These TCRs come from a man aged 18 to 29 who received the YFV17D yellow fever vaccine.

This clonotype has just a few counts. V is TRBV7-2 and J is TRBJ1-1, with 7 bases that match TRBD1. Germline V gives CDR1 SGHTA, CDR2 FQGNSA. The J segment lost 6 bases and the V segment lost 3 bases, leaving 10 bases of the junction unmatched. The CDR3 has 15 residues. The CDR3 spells CASSFRQGLLAEAFF. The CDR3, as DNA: TGTGCCAGCAGCTTTCGACAGGGCCTGCTCGCTGAAGCTTTCTTT.

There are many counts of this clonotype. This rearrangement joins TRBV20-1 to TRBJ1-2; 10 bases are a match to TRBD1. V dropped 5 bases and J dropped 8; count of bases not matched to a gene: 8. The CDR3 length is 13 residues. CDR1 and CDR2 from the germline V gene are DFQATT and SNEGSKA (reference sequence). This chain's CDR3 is CSAHRTGGNGYTF. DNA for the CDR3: TGCAGTGCTCACCGGACAGGGGGGAACGGCTACACCTTC.

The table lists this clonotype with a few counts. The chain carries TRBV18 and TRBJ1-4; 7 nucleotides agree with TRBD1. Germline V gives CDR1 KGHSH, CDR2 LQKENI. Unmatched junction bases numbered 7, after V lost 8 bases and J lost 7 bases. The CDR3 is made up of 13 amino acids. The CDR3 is CASADRPAEKLFF. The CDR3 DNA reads TGTGCCAGCGCGGACAGGCCGGCTGAAAAACTGTTTTTT.

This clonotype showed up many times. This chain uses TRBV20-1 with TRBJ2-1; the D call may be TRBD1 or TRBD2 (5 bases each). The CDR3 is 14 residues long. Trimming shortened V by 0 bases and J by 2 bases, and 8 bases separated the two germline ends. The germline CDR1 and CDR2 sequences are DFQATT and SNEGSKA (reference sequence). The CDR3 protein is CSARDGDPYNEQFF. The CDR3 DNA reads TGCAGTGCTAGAGATGGGGACCCCTACAATGAGCAGTTCTTC.

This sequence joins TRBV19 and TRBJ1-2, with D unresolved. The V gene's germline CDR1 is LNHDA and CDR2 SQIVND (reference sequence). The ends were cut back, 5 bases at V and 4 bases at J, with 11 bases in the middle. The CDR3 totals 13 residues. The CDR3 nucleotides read TGTGCCAGTAGTCCCGCCTCCGGCTATGGCTACACCTTC. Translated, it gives CASSPASGYGYTF.

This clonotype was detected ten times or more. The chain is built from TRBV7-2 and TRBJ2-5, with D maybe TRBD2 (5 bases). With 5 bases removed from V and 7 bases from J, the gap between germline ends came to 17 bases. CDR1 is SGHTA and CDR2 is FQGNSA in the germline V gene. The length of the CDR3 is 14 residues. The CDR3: CASSRDEGRGTQYF. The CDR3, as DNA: TGTGCCAGCAGCAGAGATGAGGGCCGGGGGACCCAGTACTTC.